Sequencing of this T cell receptor (beta chain) was carried out in a study of blood T cell repertoires in COVID-19. For the study at large: Both acute and convalescent COVID-19 samples were obtained from the United States, Italy and Spain.

V shed 10 bases and J 5 bases; nucleotides not matched to a gene: 8. Germline V CDR1 and CDR2: MDHEN, SYDVKM. This CDR3 has 14 amino acids. In its sample, this clone was seen a few times. As handled by the study authors: Amplification of reference gene primers provided the estimated nucleated cell counts. Some clones are missing from TCRdb's copy, which holds only in-frame ones; the method was immunoSEQ multiplex PCR. V and J calls and clone size come straight from that table; D and trimming were deduced from the DNA. The table lists some 70,000 clones, just over 85% of them singletons. The material sequenced was peripheral blood. This chain links TRBV28 with TRBJ1-4; 9 bases line up with TRBD1. This receptor was taken from an older woman with acute or convalescent COVID-19. Here the CDR3 DNA reads TGTGCCATCCAGGGGACAGGGCGCAATGAAAAACTGTTTTTT. Protein product: CAIQGTGRNEKLFF.